A single sample is the source of the 30 T cell receptor beta chains below, sequenced in a study of a mutant IDH1 vaccine in newly diagnosed glioma. Regarding time point: week 47, end of study. What each vaccine dose contained was 300 ug of mutant IDH1 20-mer peptide, accompanied by topical imiquimod. These receptors have no identified antigens. Generated by immunoSEQ multiplex PCR, the TCRdb table keeps only in-frame clones and is missing some. The table has 60,000 to 70,000 clones, over 80% seen once. The sequences come from PBMCs, collected from a glioma patient whose treatment included an IDH1 peptide vaccine. The receptors stem from a man aged 30-40 years with glioma.

The chain links TRBV19 to TRBJ2-5; D may be TRBD1 (5 bases). CDR3 size: 13 residues. Germline CDR1 and CDR2: LNHDA and SQIVND (reference sequence). With 3 bases removed from V and 3 bases from J, the gap between germline ends came to 8 bases. The CDR3 sequence is CASSIQDKETQYF. As DNA, the CDR3 is TGTGCCAGTAGTATCCAGGACAAAGAGACCCAGTACTTC. Looking up the rest from reference TRBV19 and TRBJ2-5 gives the full variable domain: DGGITQSPKYLFRKEGQNVTLSCEQNLNHDAMYWYRQDPGQGLRLIYYSQIVNDFQKGDIAEGYSVSREKKESFPLTVTSAQKNPTAFYLCASSIQDKETQYFGPGTRLLVL.

The chain links TRBV6-5 to TRBJ2-1; D may match TRBD1 or TRBD2 (6 bases each). V lost 5 bases to trimming and J lost 7 bases, with 15 bases between them. Germline V gene data show CDR1 as MNHEY and CDR2 as SVGAGI. The CDR3 loop spans 14 amino acids. The CDR3 DNA is TGTGCCAGCAGTCCGGGGGCAGGTCGGAATGAGCAGTTCTTC. It yields the protein CASSPGAGRNEQFF.

The chain recombines TRBV18 with TRBJ1-5; TRBD1 might be the D (5 bases). V lost 3 bases and J lost 7, with 22 bases in between. This CDR3 contains 17 residues. The germline CDR1 and CDR2 sequences are KGHSH and LQKENI. DNA for the CDR3: TGTGCCAGCTCACCTACAGGACTAAACAATGAGGGGCAGCCCCAGCATTTT. It specifies CASSPTGLNNEGQPQHF.

Comments on this clone: The same CDR3 also results from other DNA sequences found in this sample. The J gene is TRBJ2-5, the V gene TRBV30, with D tentatively TRBD1 (5 bases). This CDR3 has 12 residues. Germline CDR1 is GTSNPN and CDR2 is SVGIG (reference sequence). The V gene lost 0 bases and the J gene lost 4 bases, with 6 bases spanning the gap. The CDR3 coding sequence is TGTGCCTGGAGTGTGGGGCTAGAGACCCAGTACTTC. Translation: CAWSVGLETQYF.

The V call is TRBV2, the J call TRBJ1-2, with D perhaps matching TRBD1 (5 bases). This CDR3 is 15 amino acids long. The germline V and J ends were trimmed by 5 bases and 5 bases, with 18 bases remaining between them. Per germline, CDR1 SNHLY and CDR2 FYNNEI. The CDR3 DNA sequence: TGTGCCAGCAGTTTACAGGTTATCAACCCGTATGGCTACACCTTC. This sequence encodes CASSLQVINPYGYTF.

The chain recombines TRBV7-2 with TRBJ2-5, with TRBD1 matching 11 bases. The CDR3 runs to 14 residues. The V gene end was trimmed by 6 bases and the J gene end by 5 bases; junction bases not matched to a gene: 5. Germline CDR1 and CDR2: SGHTA and FQGNSA. In DNA form, the CDR3 reads TGTGCCAGCAGACGGACAGGGGGCGACGAGACCCAGTACTTC. Translating gives CASRRTGGDETQYF.

This chain uses TRBV5-1 with TRBJ1-1; D call uncertain. This CDR3 is built from 15 residues. Germline loops: CDR1 SGHRS, CDR2 YFSETQ. Trimming took off 3 bases at V and 1 base at J, with 13 bases between the two ends. The CDR3 loop is CASSSGTGGNTEAFF. CDR3 bases: TGCGCCAGCAGCTCCGGAACTGGAGGGAACACTGAAGCTTTCTTT. Full variable domain (rest looked up from reference TRBV5-1 and TRBJ1-1): KAGVTQTPRYLIKTRGQQVTLSCSPISGHRSVSWYQQTPGQGLQFLFEYFSETQRNKGNFPGRFSGRQFSNSRSEMNVSTLELGDSALYLCASSSGTGGNTEAFFGQGTRLTVV.

The gene calls are TRBV5-7 and TRBJ2-3, with unresolved D. TRBV5-7 is flagged as an ORF with uncertain function. Between the trimmed V and J ends, which lost 7 bases and 5 bases, there was a span of 17 bases. This CDR3 spans 14 amino acids. The CDR3 is CASVRRRCGDTQYF. The CDR3 nucleotides are TGTGCCAGCGTTAGAAGGAGATGTGGAGATACGCAGTATTTT.

The rearrangement joins TRBV19 to TRBJ2-3, with 9 positions matching TRBD2. This CDR3 contains 16 residues. With V trimmed by 3 bases and J by 2 bases, 6 bases remained unmatched. From germline, CDR1 is LNHDA and CDR2 SQIVND (reference sequence). CDR3 bases: TGTGCCAGTAGTATTCTACTAGCGGGCCTCACAGATACGCAGTATTTT. Amino acids: CASSILLAGLTDTQYF.

V usage is TRBV28 and J usage is TRBJ1-2; TRBD1 matches at 12 bases. Germline CDR1 reads MDHEN; CDR2 reads SYDVKM. CDR3 length: 14 residues. V shed 8 bases and J 9 bases; nucleotides not matched to a gene: 10. The DNA for the CDR3 is TGTGCCAGCGGGGACAGGGGGCCATGGTTCAGCTACACCTTC. Its protein is CASGDRGPWFSYTF.

The CDR3 reads CASSVAPARRGFIDTQYF. Here the CDR3 DNA reads TGTGCCAGCAGCGTAGCCCCAGCTCGGCGGGGGTTCATAGATACGCAGTATTTT. The V call is TRBV9, the J call TRBJ2-3; TRBD2 aligns across 7 bases. CDR1 SGDLS and CDR2 YYNGEE come from the germline V gene. J gave up 5 bases and V 0 bases, and 15 bases lay outside the gene matches. This CDR3 has 18 residues.

The chain employs TRBV2 and TRBJ1-2; a weak D match, TRBD1 (6 bases). The germline V gene has CDR1 SNHLY and CDR2 FYNNEI. V dropped 2 bases and J dropped 4 bases, with 8 bases sitting between them. The CDR3 extends over 13 amino acids. CDR3 DNA sequence: TGTGCCAGCAGTGAACAGGGGACCTATGGCTACACCTTC. This translates into CASSEQGTYGYTF.

Concerning this clone itself: Its ends do not fully match the called genes, so a read error is possible. The chain recombines TRBV5-4 with TRBJ1-2; 9 bases align to TRBD1. There are 15 residues in the CDR3. CDR1 is SGHNT and CDR2 is YYREEE in the germline V gene (reference sequence). CDR3 coding DNA: TGTGCCAGCAGCCACGGGACAGGGCCTCAGTATGACTACACCTTC. It is translated as CASSHGTGPQYDYTF. The complete variable domain, with remaining parts taken from reference TRBV5-4 and TRBJ1-2, reads ETGVTQSPTHLIKTRGQQVTLRCSSQSGHNTVSWYQQALGQGPQFIFQYYREEENGRGNFPPRFSGLQFPNYSSELNVNALELDDSALYLCASSHGTGPQYDYTFGSGTRLTVV.

The CDR3 DNA reads as TGTGCCAGCAGCTTAGGAGGGGGAATAGCTTTCTTT. Its translation: CASSLGGGIAFF. The chain couples TRBV11-2 to TRBJ1-1; maybe TRBD1 (6 bases). CDR3 size: 12 residues. Per the germline V gene, CDR1 is SGHAT and CDR2 is FQNNGV. The ends were cut back, 1 base at V and 10 bases at J, with 10 bases in the middle. Using reference TRBV11-2 and TRBJ1-1 for the parts outside the CDR3, the full variable domain is EAGVAQSPRYKIIEKRQSVAFWCNPISGHATLYWYQQILGQGPKLLIQFQNNGVVDDSQLPKDRFSAERLKGVDSTLKIQPAKLEDSAVYLCASSLGGGIAFFGQGTRLTVV.

DNA of the CDR3: TGTGCCAGCGGGGAGAGCAATCAGCCCCAGCATTTT. It is translated as CASGESNQPQHF. The chain is built from TRBV6-6 and TRBJ1-5; D is uncertain. Germline CDR1 is MNHNY and CDR2 is SVGAGI (reference sequence). The CDR3 is 12 residues long. The V end lost 8 bases, the J end lost 1 base, and 6 bases lay between the germline ends.

V gene TRBV7-9 combines with J gene TRBJ2-3; 10 bases are shared with TRBD2. Trimming at V came to 2 bases and at J to 2 bases, leaving 4 bases not matched to a gene. The CDR3 length is 16 residues. CDR1 SEHNR and CDR2 FQNEAQ come from the germline V gene (reference sequence). In DNA, the CDR3 is TGTGCCAGCAGCTTATCCCTAGCGGGGGACACAGATACGCAGTATTTT. Translating it yields CASSLSLAGDTDTQYF. The full variable domain, completed using reference TRBV7-9 and TRBJ2-3, is DTGVSQNPRHKITKRGQNVTFRCDPISEHNRLYWYRQTLGQGPEFLTYFQNEAQLEKSRLLSDRFSAERPKGSFSTLEIQRTEQGDSAMYLCASSLSLAGDTDTQYFGPGTRLTVL.

J is TRBJ1-2 and V is TRBV6-5, with D possibly TRBD1 on 6 matching bases. CDR1 MNHEY and CDR2 SVGAGI come from the germline V gene. This CDR3 contains 15 residues. Trimming removed 5 bases at V and 2 bases at J, with 15 bases between. CDR3 DNA sequence: TGTGCCAGCAGTCCCCAGGGGCAGAGAAACTATGGCTACACCTTC. Protein sequence: CASSPQGQRNYGYTF.

This rearrangement joins TRBV6-1 to TRBJ1-1, with a possible D match to TRBD1 (5 bases). The V and J ends lost 7 bases and 0 bases respectively, with 9 bases between them. From germline, CDR1 is MNHNS and CDR2 SASEGT. This CDR3 region has 13 residues. The CDR3 loop is CASNRQLNTEAFF. The CDR3 DNA reads TGTGCCAGCAATCGACAGCTGAACACTGAAGCTTTCTTT.

The J gene is TRBJ1-5, the V gene TRBV19; D is perhaps TRBD1 (6 bases). This CDR3 is built from 15 residues. Per germline, CDR1 LNHDA and CDR2 SQIVND (reference sequence). V was cut by 7 bases and J by 2 bases, with 15 bases left in between. The CDR3 region is CASTLAGGGNQPQHF. The CDR3 region has the DNA TGTGCCAGTACCCTAGCGGGGGGCGGCAATCAGCCCCAGCATTTT.

This chain connects TRBV5-1 to TRBJ1-1; no reliable D call. V lost 0 bases and J lost 1, with 10 bases in between. CDR1 SGHRS and CDR2 YFSETQ come from the germline V gene. CDR3 length equals 15 residues. CDR3 sequence: CASSLVGSRNTEAFF. DNA for the CDR3: TGCGCCAGCAGCTTGGTCGGCAGTAGGAACACTGAAGCTTTCTTT.

This clone appeared a few times. V usage is TRBV10-1 and J usage is TRBJ1-1; a weak D match, TRBD1 (6 bases). The CDR3 extends over 16 amino acids. V was cut by 4 bases and J by 1 base, with 16 bases left in between. Germline-derived CDR1 and CDR2 are WNHNN and SYGVQD (reference sequence). Written as DNA, the CDR3 is TGCGCCAGCAGTGCCTCCAGGGGCTTGGGGAACACTGAAGCTTTCTTT. Its protein product is CASSASRGLGNTEAFF.

The genes are TRBV19 and TRBJ2-1; 9 positions agree with TRBD2. Germline CDR1 LNHDA, CDR2 SQIVND (reference sequence). Trimming at V came to 3 bases and at J to 8 bases, leaving 5 bases not matched to a gene. This CDR3 is 14 amino acids long. Here the CDR3 reads CASSIGGGVYEQFF. CDR3 nucleotide sequence: TGTGCCAGTAGTATTGGCGGGGGGGTCTATGAGCAGTTCTTC.

This sequence joins TRBV19 and TRBJ2-1; D gene uncertain. The V end was cut by 6 bases, the J end by 1 base, with 13 bases between. The length of the CDR3 is 15 residues. Germline assignment: CDR1 LNHDA and CDR2 SQIVND (reference sequence). Here the CDR3 reads CASSRQRYSYNEQFF. Here the CDR3 DNA reads TGTGCCAGTAGCCGTCAGCGCTATTCCTACAATGAGCAGTTCTTC.

The V and J genes are TRBV5-1 and TRBJ2-2, with D unresolved. The CDR3 extends over 13 amino acids. The germline CDR1 and CDR2 sequences are SGHRS and YFSETQ. V shed 1 base and J shed 5 bases, with 6 bases lying between them. The CDR3 loop is CASSLSRTGELFF. CDR3 nucleotides: TGCGCCAGCAGCTTGTCCCGAACCGGGGAGCTGTTTTTT.

This clone was seen a few times. V gene TRBV10-2 combines with J gene TRBJ1-6, with 7 bases fitting TRBD1. Per the germline V gene, CDR1 is WSHSY and CDR2 is SAAADI. CDR3 length equals 15 residues. Germline trimming cut 6 bases from V and 6 bases from J; bases unmatched to any gene: 8. CDR3 nucleotide sequence: TGCGCCAGCAGGACGACAGGGAGGGGTAATTCACCCCTCCACTTT. Translation gives CASRTTGRGNSPLHF.

This clone was detected a few times. The gene calls are TRBV2 and TRBJ1-5; 9 bases match TRBD1. The CDR3 contains 14 residues. The junction had 6 bases not matched to a gene; V was cut back by 6 bases and J by 6 bases. Germline CDR1 is SNHLY and CDR2 is FYNNEI. CDR3 in DNA: TGTGCCAGCAGAACAGGGGGCGTCGGTCAGCCCCAGCATTTT. This translates into CASRTGGVGQPQHF.

V gene TRBV7-8 combines with J gene TRBJ2-5; a weak D match, TRBD2 (6 bases). Trimming pared 6 bases from V and 4 bases from J, leaving 21 bases between. This CDR3 contains 16 residues. CDR1 SGHVS and CDR2 FQNEAQ come from the germline V gene. The CDR3 sequence: CASRLRRGYRTETQYF. CDR3 coding DNA: TGTGCCAGCAGACTACGGCGGGGATACAGGACAGAGACCCAGTACTTC. Complete variable domain (other parts from reference TRBV7-8 and TRBJ2-5): GAGVSQSPRYKVAKRGQDVALRCDPISGHVSLFWYQQALGQGPEFLTYFQNEAQLDKSGLPSDRFFAERPEGSVSTLKIQRTQQEDSAVYLCASRLRRGYRTETQYFGPGTRLLVL.

V usage is TRBV5-1 and J usage is TRBJ2-5; weak D call: TRBD2 (6 bases). The CDR3 contains 15 residues. Trimming left V 0 bases short and J 3 bases short, with 12 bases between. The germline CDR1 and CDR2 sequences are SGHRS and YFSETQ. The CDR3 protein is CASSLVGREEETQYF. For the CDR3, the DNA is TGCGCCAGCAGCTTGGTCGGCAGGGAGGAAGAGACCCAGTACTTC.

V usage is TRBV5-1 and J usage is TRBJ2-1, with TRBD2 as a possible D gene (5 bases). With 1 base removed from V and 5 bases from J, the gap between germline ends came to 10 bases. Germline-derived CDR1 and CDR2 are SGHRS and YFSETQ. The CDR3 length is 14 residues. The CDR3 is CASSLSPTNNEQFF. CDR3 coding DNA: TGCGCCAGCAGCTTGTCCCCGACTAACAATGAGCAGTTCTTC.

The chain employs TRBV9 and TRBJ2-7; maybe TRBD1 (6 bases). Germline assignment: CDR1 SGDLS and CDR2 YYNGEE. Trimming took 5 bases from V and 3 from J, leaving 18 bases between them. CDR3 size: 15 residues. CDR3 sequence: CASSPQGLSDYEQYF. The CDR3 DNA reads TGTGCCAGCAGTCCCCAGGGGCTCTCCGACTACGAGCAGTACTTC.